The source of this T cell receptor (beta chain) is a study of HIV-infected patients and healthy controls. TCRdb reprocessed the 5' RACE reads with MiXCR, giving one entry per CDR3 protein. The data hold about 70,000 distinct CDR3 sequences, with approximately 16% observed a single time. This clonotype showed up many times. V lost 3 bases and J lost 1, with 9 bases in between. Germline values: CDR1 KGHSH, CDR2 LQKENI. CDR3 length: 14 residues. The receptor was isolated from a human donor in good health. J is TRBJ1-1 and V is TRBV18; D unresolved. The sample comprised CD4+ T cells from blood. The DNA for the CDR3 is TGTGCCAGCTCACCGAACCTTCAGAACACTGAAGCTTTCTTT. It is translated as CASSPNLQNTEAFF.